This is a list of T cell receptor beta chains from one sample in a study of cytomegalovirus exposure and HLA in healthy donors. TCRdb keeps only in-frame clones here, not all; method: immunoSEQ multiplex PCR. The table has more than 300,000 clones, about nine tenths seen once. Sequencing input: PBMCs. Receptors originate from a woman in her late teens or twenties in good health and CMV-seronegative. The conserved cysteine and the conserved F or W are not part of the CDR3 here. A D gene is named only where the DNA matches it firmly.

V	J	D	CDR3
TRBV28	TRBJ1-2	-	ASTSIIAGGRYT
TRBV10-1	TRBJ1-1	-	ASSDRGASNTEAF
TRBV27	TRBJ1-5	TRBD1	ASSPYRGLDQPQH
TRBV10-3	TRBJ1-1	TRBD1	AATRTGNTEAF
TRBV6-1	TRBJ1-1	-	ASSEVAANTEAF
TRBV28	TRBJ2-1	TRBD2	ASSLLSSGTYNEQF
TRBV10-3	TRBJ2-7	-	AISDLDEQY
TRBV10-3	TRBJ2-1	-	AISARAEDNEQF
TRBV6-4	TRBJ2-1	TRBD1	ASSVGQGGNEQF
TRBV4-1	TRBJ2-7	TRBD2	ASSQDSRGTSGYEQY
TRBV19	TRBJ2-1	-	ASSISDYKAYNEQF
TRBV4-1	TRBJ1-3	TRBD1	ASSHGQGPSGNTIY
TRBV28	TRBJ2-3	TRBD2	ASSVPGLAPDTQY
TRBV6-1	TRBJ2-2	-	ASPQKGDGGELF
TRBV4-2	TRBJ2-5	TRBD2	ASSPYGGAEETQY
TRBV5-4	TRBJ1-2	TRBD1	ASSVSGDRVGYGYT
TRBV27	TRBJ1-5	TRBD1	ASSLELGQGRYSNQPQH
TRBV6-1	TRBJ2-7	-	ASISAEGSSYEQY
TRBV5-4	TRBJ1-2	-	ASSFPPGTNYGYT
TRBV25-1	TRBJ2-5	TRBD2	ASTSGETSGQETQY
TRBV6-1	TRBJ1-1	TRBD1	ASRDRGGGNTEAF
TRBV28	TRBJ2-7	-	ASSLRGPYEQY
TRBV2	TRBJ2-5	TRBD2	ASRGTSAPGTQY
TRBV19	TRBJ2-7	-	ASSPGPREDYEQY